Listed here are 8 T cell receptor beta chains from one sample, sequenced in a study of response to subunit inactivated influenza vaccine. In TCRdb, the RT-PCR reads were re-called with MiXCR into one record per CDR3 protein. The sample shows around 530,000 distinct CDR3 sequences, around 11% of them seen only once. The sample was PBMCs from blood, taken on the day of vaccination. The receptors derive from a man aged 45-65 years who received an inactivated influenza vaccine.

The chain has TRBV28 and TRBJ2-3; 7 bases are shared with TRBD2. Trimming at V came to 4 bases and at J to 0 bases, leaving 10 bases not matched to a gene. This CDR3 has 17 residues. Germline V gene lookup returns CDR1 MDHEN and CDR2 SYDVKM. Here the CDR3 reads CASSSLRDYPSTDTQYF. For the CDR3, the DNA is TGTGCCAGCAGTTCTCTCCGGGACTACCCGAGCACAGATACGCAGTATTTT.

This chain joins TRBV7-9 and TRBJ2-5; 8 nucleotides align to TRBD2. Germline CDR1 reads SEHNR; CDR2 reads FQNEAQ (reference sequence). The CDR3 runs to 16 residues. V shed 4 bases and J 7 bases; nucleotides not matched to a gene: 14. Here the CDR3 DNA reads TGTGCCAGCAGCTCGTACTCTCTGCGGGAGGTATCGACCCAGTACTTC. Translating it yields CASSSYSLREVSTQYF.

The sample holds a few counts of this clonotype. The chain combines TRBV5-1 with TRBJ2-2; D is possibly TRBD1 (6 bases). V lost 3 bases to trimming and J lost 1 base, with 13 bases between them. Germline V gene lookup returns CDR1 SGHRS and CDR2 YFSETQ. This CDR3 contains 16 residues. CDR3: CASSWEQGMNTGELFF. CDR3 bases: TGCGCCAGCAGCTGGGAACAGGGCATGAACACCGGGGAGCTGTTTTTT.

This clonotype came up a few times. The chain has TRBV28 and TRBJ2-7; a weak D match, TRBD1 (6 bases). V lost 7 bases and J 0 bases, leaving 16 bases between the germline ends. This CDR3 comprises 15 residues. Germline V CDR1 and CDR2: MDHEN, SYDVKM. CDR3 sequence reads: CASTGPGVSSYEQYF. The CDR3 DNA reads as TGTGCCAGCACCGGGCCAGGGGTCTCCTCCTACGAGCAGTACTTC.

This clonotype was seen more than once but under ten times. The chain carries TRBV20-1 and TRBJ2-7, with 11 bases identical to TRBD1. This CDR3 comprises 14 residues. Germline V gives CDR1 DFQATT, CDR2 SNEGSKA (reference sequence). The V and J ends lost 4 bases and 1 base, in that order; junction bases with no gene match: 3. The CDR3 here is CSANRDRGSYEQYF. In nucleotides, the CDR3 is TGCAGTGCTAATAGGGACAGGGGGTCCTACGAGCAGTACTTC.

The genes are TRBV7-2 and TRBJ2-1, with D hard to call. Trimming stripped 1 base from V and 3 bases from J, with 10 bases between. There are 15 residues in the CDR3. Germline V lookup: CDR1 SGHTA, CDR2 FQGNSA. In nucleotides, the CDR3 is TGTGCCAGCAGCTTAGTCGATAGCCACTACAATGAGCAGTTCTTC. This encodes CASSLVDSHYNEQFF.

The chain links TRBV7-9 to TRBJ2-3; 10 bases fit TRBD2. V dropped 2 bases and J dropped 3; count of bases not matched to a gene: 8. Germline-derived CDR1 and CDR2 are SEHNR and FQNEAQ (reference sequence). The CDR3 contains 17 residues. The CDR3 sequence is CASSLLASGGGTDTQYF. DNA for the CDR3: TGTGCCAGCAGCTTATTGGCTAGCGGGGGTGGAACAGATACGCAGTATTTT. The whole variable domain, remainder taken from reference TRBV7-9 and TRBJ2-3, is DTGVSQNPRHKITKRGQNVTFRCDPISEHNRLYWYRQTLGQGPEFLTYFQNEAQLEKSRLLSDRFSAERPKGSFSTLEIQRTEQGDSAMYLCASSLLASGGGTDTQYFGPGTRLTVL.

In its sample, this clonotype was seen a few times. V gene TRBV12-3 or TRBV12-4 combines with J gene TRBJ2-1; TRBD2 matches 8 bases. Trimming at V came to 2 bases and at J to 3 bases, leaving 12 bases not matched to a gene. This CDR3 is built from 18 residues. The CDR3 loop reads CASSLYGSAGGLYNEQFF. The CDR3 DNA reads TGTGCCAGCAGTTTATACGGGTCGGCGGGGGGCCTCTACAATGAGCAGTTCTTC.